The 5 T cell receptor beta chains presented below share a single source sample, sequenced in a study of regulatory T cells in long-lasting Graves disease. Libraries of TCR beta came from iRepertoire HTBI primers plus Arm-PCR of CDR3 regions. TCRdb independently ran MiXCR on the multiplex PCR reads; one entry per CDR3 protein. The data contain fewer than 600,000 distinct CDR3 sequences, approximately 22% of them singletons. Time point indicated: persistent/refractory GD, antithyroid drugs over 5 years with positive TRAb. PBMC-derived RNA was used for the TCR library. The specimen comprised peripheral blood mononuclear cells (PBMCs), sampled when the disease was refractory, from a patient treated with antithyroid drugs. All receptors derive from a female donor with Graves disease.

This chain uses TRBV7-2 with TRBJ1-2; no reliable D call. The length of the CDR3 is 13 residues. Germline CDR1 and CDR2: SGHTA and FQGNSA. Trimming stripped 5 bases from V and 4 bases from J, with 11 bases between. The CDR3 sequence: CASSRVTGYGYTF. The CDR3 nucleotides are TGTGCCAGCAGCCGAGTGACCGGCTATGGCTACACCTTC.

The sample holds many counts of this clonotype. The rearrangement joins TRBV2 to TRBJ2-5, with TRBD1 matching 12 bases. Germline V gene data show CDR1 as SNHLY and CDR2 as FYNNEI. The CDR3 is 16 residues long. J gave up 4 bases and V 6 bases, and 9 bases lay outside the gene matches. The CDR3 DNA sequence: TGTGCCAGCAGCGGGACAGGGGGCCGGCGGGGAGAGACCCAGTACTTC. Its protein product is CASSGTGGRRGETQYF.

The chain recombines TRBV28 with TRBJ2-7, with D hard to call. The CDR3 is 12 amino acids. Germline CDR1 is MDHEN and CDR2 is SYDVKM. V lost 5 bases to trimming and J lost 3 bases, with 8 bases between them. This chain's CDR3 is CASSRQYYEQYF. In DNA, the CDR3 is TGTGCCAGCAGTCGACAATACTACGAGCAGTACTTC.

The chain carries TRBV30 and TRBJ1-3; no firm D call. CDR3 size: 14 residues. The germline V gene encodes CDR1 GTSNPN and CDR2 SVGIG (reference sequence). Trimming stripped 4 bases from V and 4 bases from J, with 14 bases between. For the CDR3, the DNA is TGTGCCTGGACCGAGGGCTTCTCGGGAAACACCATATATTTT. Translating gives CAWTEGFSGNTIYF.

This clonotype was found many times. The CDR3: CASSQQGSGANVLTF. DNA of the CDR3: TGTGCCAGCAGTCAACAGGGTTCTGGGGCCAACGTCCTGACTTTC. This chain uses TRBV7-3 with TRBJ2-6; D possibly corresponds to TRBD1 (6 bases). Germline V gives CDR1 SGHTA, CDR2 FQGTGA. The V end lost 6 bases, the J end lost 1 base, and 10 bases lay between the germline ends. There are 15 residues in the CDR3.